This TCR beta chain was identified during a study of control samples from healthy donors and cancer patients. Between the trimmed V and J ends, which lost 4 bases and 4 bases, there was a span of 9 bases. Germline lookup yields CDR1 SNHLY and CDR2 FYNNEI. The CDR3 sequence is 13 residues long. Libraries were prepared by immunoSEQ multiplex PCR; TCRdb keeps only in-frame clonotypes and omits some of them. The table shows 100,000 to 120,000 clones, with about 83% occurring only once. The rearrangement joins TRBV2 to TRBJ2-3, with D possibly being TRBD1 (6 bases). The sequence came from a woman aged 50 to 60 in good health. The specimen sequenced was blood. CDR3 amino acids: CASSGQEPDTQYF. Written as DNA, the CDR3 is TGTGCCAGCAGTGGACAGGAGCCAGATACGCAGTATTTT.